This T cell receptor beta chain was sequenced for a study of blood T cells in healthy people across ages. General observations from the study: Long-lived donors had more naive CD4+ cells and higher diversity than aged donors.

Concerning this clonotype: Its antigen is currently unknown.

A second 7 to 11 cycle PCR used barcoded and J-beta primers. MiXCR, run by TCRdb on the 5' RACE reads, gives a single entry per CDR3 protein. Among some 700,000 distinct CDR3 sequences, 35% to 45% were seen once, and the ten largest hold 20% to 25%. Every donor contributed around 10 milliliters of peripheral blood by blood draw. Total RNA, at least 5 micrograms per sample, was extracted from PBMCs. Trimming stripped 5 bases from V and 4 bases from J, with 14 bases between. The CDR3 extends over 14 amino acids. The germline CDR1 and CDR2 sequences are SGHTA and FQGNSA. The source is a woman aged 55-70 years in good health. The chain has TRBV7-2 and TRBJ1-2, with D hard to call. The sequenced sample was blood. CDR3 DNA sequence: TGTGCCAGCAGCCCCGAGCAGAGTCTCTATGGCTACACCTTC. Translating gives CASSPEQSLYGYTF.